These T cell receptor beta chains were read from a single sample in a study of T cell repertoires in cytomegalovirus infection. TCRdb processed the reads anew with MiXCR; each CDR3 protein has one entry. Here the sample spans over 50,000 distinct CDR3 sequences, about 19% being singletons. No antigens are known for them. The material was CD8+ T cells from cultured PBMCs, obtained from culture after CMV antigen stimulation. The source of these receptors is a human donor in good health (CMV status not recorded). Some clones in this sample may be carry-over from other donors' samples. Each CDR3 is given with its conserved first and last residue. The D gene is left open where the match is weak. The listing skips clone size in some rows; elsewhere it reads once, few, many or a size class.

NA,TRBV2,TRBJ2-1,NA,CASSEGPGISYNEQFF,TGTGCCAGCAGTGAAGGTCCGGGGATCTCCTACAATGAGCAGTTCTTC
few,TRBV7-6,TRBJ2-1,NA,CASSLGYGGPYNEQFF,TGTGCCAGCAGCTTAGGGTATGGGGGGCCCTACAATGAGCAGTTCTTC
few,TRBV12-3/TRBV12-4,TRBJ2-7,NA,CASRLGAGPSYEQYF,TGTGCCAGCAGATTAGGGGCAGGCCCCAGCTACGAGCAGTACTTC
few,TRBV7-6,TRBJ1-2,NA,CASSSGDLPNYGYTF,TGTGCCAGCAGCTCCGGGGACCTTCCTAACTATGGCTACACCTTC
NA,TRBV12-3/TRBV12-4,TRBJ2-1,NA,CASSFLGGVGTPAYNEQFF,TGTGCCAGCAGTTTCCTAGGCGGGGTTGGGACCCCTGCCTACAATGAGCAGTTCTTC
NA,TRBV7-9,TRBJ2-7,NA,CASSIQGTYEQYF,TGTGCCAGCAGCATACAGGGAACCTACGAGCAGTACTTC
NA,TRBV6-2/TRBV6-3,TRBJ2-6,NA,CASSYSGSGANVLTF,TGTGCCAGCAGTTACTCAGGCTCTGGGGCCAACGTCCTGACTTTC
medium-sized,TRBV7-9,TRBJ1-1,NA,CASSFLPGQNTEAFF,TGTGCCAGCAGCTTCTTACCGGGACAGAACACTGAAGCTTTCTTT
few,TRBV7-2,TRBJ2-2,NA,CASSVRGYNTGELFF,TGTGCCAGCAGCGTACGTGGGTATAACACCGGGGAGCTGTTTTTT
NA,TRBV7-2,TRBJ2-4,NA,CASSSPQGGGKTQHSQYF,TGTGCCAGCAGCTCCCCACAGGGAGGGGGAAAAACCCAACACAGTCAGTACTTC
few,TRBV7-2,TRBJ1-5,NA,CASSSGGGQSNQPQHF,TGTGCCAGCAGCTCCGGGGGGGGGCAAAGCAATCAGCCCCAGCATTTT
NA,TRBV7-8,TRBJ2-5,TRBD1,CASSSGQGGPRETQYF,TGTGCCAGCAGCTCGGGACAGGGGGGGCCCAGGGAGACCCAGTACTTC